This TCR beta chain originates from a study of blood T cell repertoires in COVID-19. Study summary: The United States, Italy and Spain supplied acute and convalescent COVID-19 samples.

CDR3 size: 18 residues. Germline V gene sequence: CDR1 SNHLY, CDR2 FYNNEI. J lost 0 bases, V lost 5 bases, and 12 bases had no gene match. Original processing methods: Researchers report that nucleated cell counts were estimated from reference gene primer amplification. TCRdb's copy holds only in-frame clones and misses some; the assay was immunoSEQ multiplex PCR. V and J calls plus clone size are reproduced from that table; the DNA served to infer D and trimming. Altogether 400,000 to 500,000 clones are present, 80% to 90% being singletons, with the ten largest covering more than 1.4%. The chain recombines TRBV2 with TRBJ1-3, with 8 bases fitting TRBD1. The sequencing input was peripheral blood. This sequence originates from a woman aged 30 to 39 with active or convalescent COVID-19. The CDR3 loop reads CASSWTGRGYSSGNTIYF. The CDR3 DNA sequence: TGTGCCAGCAGTTGGACAGGGCGAGGGTACAGCTCTGGAAACACCATATATTTT.